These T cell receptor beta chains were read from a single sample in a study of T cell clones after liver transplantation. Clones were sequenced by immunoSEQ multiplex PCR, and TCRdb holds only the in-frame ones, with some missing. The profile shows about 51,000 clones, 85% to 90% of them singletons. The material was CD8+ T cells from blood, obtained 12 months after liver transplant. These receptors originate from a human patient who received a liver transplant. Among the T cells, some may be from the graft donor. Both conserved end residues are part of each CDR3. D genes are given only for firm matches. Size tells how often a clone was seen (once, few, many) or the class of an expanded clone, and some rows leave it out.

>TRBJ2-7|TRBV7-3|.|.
CASSLAGGRDYEQYF
TGTGCCAGCAGCTTAGCTGGGGGGCGGGACTACGAGCAGTACTTC
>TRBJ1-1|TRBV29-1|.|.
CSVLAGNTEAFF
TGCAGCGTTCTGGCAGGGAACACTGAAGCTTTCTTT
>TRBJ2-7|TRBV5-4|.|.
CASSSSGKSYEQYF
TGTGCCAGCAGCTCTTCGGGAAAGTCCTACGAGCAGTACTTC
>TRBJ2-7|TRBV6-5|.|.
CASSYRRVPTYEQYF
TGTGCCAGCAGTTATAGGAGGGTACCTACCTACGAGCAGTACTTC
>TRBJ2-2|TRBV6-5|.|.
CASSYSPNTGELFF
TGTGCCAGCAGTTACTCCCCAAACACCGGGGAGCTGTTTTTT
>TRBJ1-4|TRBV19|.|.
CATREAMREKLFF
TGTGCCACTCGGGAGGCGATGCGGGAAAAACTGTTTTTT
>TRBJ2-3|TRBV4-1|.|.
CASSPRVGRGPSTDTQYF
TGCGCCAGCAGCCCAAGAGTGGGGCGGGGCCCCAGCACAGATACGCAGTATTTT
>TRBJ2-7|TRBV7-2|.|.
CASSLGPNYEQYF
TGTGCCAGCAGCCTGGGACCAAACTACGAGCAGTACTTC
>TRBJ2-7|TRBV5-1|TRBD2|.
CASSSRTSGRRTYEQYF
TGCGCCAGCAGCTCCCGGACTAGCGGGAGAAGGACCTACGAGCAGTACTTC
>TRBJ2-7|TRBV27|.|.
CASSQGATYEQYF
TGTGCCAGCAGTCAAGGGGCTACCTACGAGCAGTACTTC
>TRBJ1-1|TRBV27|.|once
CASSLSARPDTEAFF
TGTGCCAGCAGTTTATCGGCACGGCCCGACACTGAAGCTTTCTTT
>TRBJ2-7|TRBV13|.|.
CASSDLGDEQYF
TGTGCCAGCAGCGACCTAGGGGATGAGCAGTACTTC
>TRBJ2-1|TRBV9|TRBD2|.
CASSALAGLYNEQFF
TGTGCCAGCAGCGCCTTAGCGGGACTCTACAATGAGCAGTTCTTC
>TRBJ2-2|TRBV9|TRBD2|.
CASSHPASGRETGELFF
TGTGCCAGCAGCCACCCGGCTAGCGGGAGGGAAACCGGGGAGCTGTTTTTT
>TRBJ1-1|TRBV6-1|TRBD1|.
CASSDSYRNRGGNTEAFF
TGTGCCAGCAGTGACAGCTACCGTAACAGGGGGGGGAACACTGAAGCTTTCTTT
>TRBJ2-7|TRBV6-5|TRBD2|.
CASSYSGTSGEQYF
TGTGCCAGCAGTTACTCGGGGACTAGCGGCGAGCAGTACTTC
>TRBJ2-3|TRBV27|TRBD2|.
CASSFGGGTAYTQYF
TGTGCCAGCAGTTTTGGGGGGGGGACGGCTTATACGCAGTATTTT
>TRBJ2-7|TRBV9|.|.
CASSGATPPYEQYF
TGTGCCAGCAGCGGGGCGACCCCCCCCTACGAGCAGTACTTC
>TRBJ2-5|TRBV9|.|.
CASSVEGLGKTQYF
TGTGCCAGCAGCGTAGAGGGCCTAGGAAAGACCCAGTACTTC
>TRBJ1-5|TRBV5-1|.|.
CASSLWGQLNQPQHF
TGCGCCAGCAGCTTGTGGGGGCAACTAAATCAGCCCCAGCATTTT
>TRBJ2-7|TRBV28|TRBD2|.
CASSFTGRSAYEQYF
TGTGCCAGCAGTTTCACCGGGAGGTCGGCCTACGAGCAGTACTTC
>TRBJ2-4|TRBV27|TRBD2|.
CASSPFRGSGSWAKNIQYF
TGTGCCAGCAGCCCCTTTCGGGGTAGCGGGAGTTGGGCCAAAAACATTCAGTACTTC
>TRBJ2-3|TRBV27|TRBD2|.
CASSLLWEGRGTQYF
TGTGCCAGCAGTTTATTATGGGAGGGGAGAGGTACGCAGTATTTT
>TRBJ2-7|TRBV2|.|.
CASSEARRVSAYEQYF
TGTGCCAGCAGTGAAGCGCGCAGGGTCTCAGCCTACGAGCAGTACTTC
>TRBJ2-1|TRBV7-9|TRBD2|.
CASSLAAGAYNEQFF
TGTGCCAGCAGCTTGGCGGCGGGAGCCTACAATGAGCAGTTCTTC
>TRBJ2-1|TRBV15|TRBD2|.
CATTSGSTDNEQFF
TGTGCCACCACTAGCGGGAGTACCGACAATGAGCAGTTCTTC
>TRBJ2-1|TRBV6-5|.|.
CASSYGHEQFF
TGTGCCAGCAGTTACGGGCATGAGCAGTTCTTC
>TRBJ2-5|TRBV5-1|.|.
CASSFSAVVLETQYF
TGCGCCAGCAGCTTCTCCGCGGTTGTGTTGGAGACCCAGTACTTC
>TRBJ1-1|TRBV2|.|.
CASSSAPRTEAFF
TGTGCCAGCAGTTCGGCCCCTCGGACTGAAGCTTTCTTT
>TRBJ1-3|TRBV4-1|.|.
CASSLGIGSGNTIYF
TGCGCCAGCAGCCTCGGGATTGGTTCTGGAAACACCATATATTTT
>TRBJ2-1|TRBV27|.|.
CASSPSQGTNEQFF
TGTGCCAGCAGTCCAAGTCAGGGGACCAATGAGCAGTTCTTC
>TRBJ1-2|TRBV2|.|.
CASTIALHNYGYTF
TGTGCCAGCACCATAGCCCTGCACAACTATGGCTACACCTTC
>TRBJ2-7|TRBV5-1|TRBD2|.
CASSLDGQGAGGPQWEQYF
TGCGCCAGCAGCTTGGATGGACAGGGAGCGGGAGGGCCTCAGTGGGAGCAGTACTTC
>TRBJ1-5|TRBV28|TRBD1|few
CASSFGQGFRQPQHF
TGTGCCAGCAGTTTCGGACAGGGTTTTCGGCAGCCCCAGCATTTT
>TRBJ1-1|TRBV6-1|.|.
CASSEAGGRTEAFF
TGTGCCAGCAGTGAAGCGGGGGGGCGGACTGAAGCTTTCTTT
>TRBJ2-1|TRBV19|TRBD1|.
CASSIGTGTEQFF
TGTGCCAGTAGTATTGGGACAGGGACTGAGCAGTTCTTC
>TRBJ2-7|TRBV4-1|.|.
CASSQDDTSGVYEQYF
TGCGCCAGCAGCCAAGATGATACTTCCGGGGTCTACGAGCAGTACTTC
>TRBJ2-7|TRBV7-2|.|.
CASSLAPSLTLEQYF
TGTGCCAGCAGCTTAGCGCCGAGTCTTACTCTCGAGCAGTACTTC
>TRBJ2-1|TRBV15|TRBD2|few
CATSMGLAGYNEQFF
TGTGCCACCAGCATGGGACTAGCGGGTTACAATGAGCAGTTCTTC
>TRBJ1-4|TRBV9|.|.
CASSVGQTTNEKLFF
TGTGCCAGCAGCGTAGGACAGACAACTAATGAAAAACTGTTTTTT
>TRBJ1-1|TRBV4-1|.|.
CASSQDGTEAFF
TGCGCCAGCAGCCAAGATGGCACTGAAGCTTTCTTT
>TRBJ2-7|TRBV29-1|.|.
CSVEVSGLSWSYEQYF
TGCAGCGTTGAAGTAAGCGGGTTGAGTTGGTCCTACGAGCAGTACTTC
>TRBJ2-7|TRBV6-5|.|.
CASSEIKWGEQYF
TGTGCCAGCAGTGAAATAAAGTGGGGCGAGCAGTACTTC
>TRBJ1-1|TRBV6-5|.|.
CASRAQVLRDTEAFF
TGTGCCAGCAGGGCGCAGGTTCTAAGGGACACTGAAGCTTTCTTT
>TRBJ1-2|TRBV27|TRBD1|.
CASSLRGQGIYGYTF
TGTGCCAGCAGTTTAAGGGGACAGGGGATCTACGGCTACACCTTC
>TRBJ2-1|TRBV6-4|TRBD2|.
CASSEELAGGSFKNEQFF
TGTGCCAGCAGTGAAGAGTTAGCGGGAGGGTCCTTTAAGAATGAGCAGTTCTTC
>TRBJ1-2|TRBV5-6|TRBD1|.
CASSPVEGTAYGYTF
TGTGCCAGCAGCCCTGTGGAGGGGACAGCCTATGGCTACACCTTC
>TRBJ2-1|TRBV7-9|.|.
CASSLAPLFGGDEQFF
TGTGCCAGCAGCTTAGCCCCTTTGTTTGGGGGCGATGAGCAGTTCTTC
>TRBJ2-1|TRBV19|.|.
CASSMWLESSYNEQFF
TGTGCCAGTAGTATGTGGCTGGAGAGCTCCTACAATGAGCAGTTCTTC
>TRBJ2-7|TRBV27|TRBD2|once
CASSFAGEGYEQYF
TGTGCCAGCAGTTTTGCGGGGGAAGGCTACGAGCAGTACTTC
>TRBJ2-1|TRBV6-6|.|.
CASSYPEGNEQFF
TGTGCCAGCAGTTACCCAGAGGGCAATGAGCAGTTCTTC